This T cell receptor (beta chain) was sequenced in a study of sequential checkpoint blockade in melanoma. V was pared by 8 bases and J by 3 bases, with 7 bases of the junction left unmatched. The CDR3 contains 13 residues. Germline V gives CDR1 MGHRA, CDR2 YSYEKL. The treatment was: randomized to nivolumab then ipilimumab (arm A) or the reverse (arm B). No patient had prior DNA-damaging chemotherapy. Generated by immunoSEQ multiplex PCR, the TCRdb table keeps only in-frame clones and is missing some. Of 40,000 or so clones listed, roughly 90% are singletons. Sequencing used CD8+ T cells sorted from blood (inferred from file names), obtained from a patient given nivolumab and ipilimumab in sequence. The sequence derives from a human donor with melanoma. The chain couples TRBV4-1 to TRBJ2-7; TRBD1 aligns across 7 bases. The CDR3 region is CASSLGQNYEQYF. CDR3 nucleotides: TGCGCCAGCTCCTTGGGACAGAACTACGAGCAGTACTTC.